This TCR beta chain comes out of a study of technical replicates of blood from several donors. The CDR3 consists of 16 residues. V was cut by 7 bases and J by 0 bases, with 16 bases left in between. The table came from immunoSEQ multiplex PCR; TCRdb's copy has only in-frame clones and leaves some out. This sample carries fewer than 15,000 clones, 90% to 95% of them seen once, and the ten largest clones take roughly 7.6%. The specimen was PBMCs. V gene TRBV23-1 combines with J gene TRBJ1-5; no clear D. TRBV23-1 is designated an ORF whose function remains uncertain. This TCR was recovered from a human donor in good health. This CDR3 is CASTLGESYSNQPQHF. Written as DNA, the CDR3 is TGCGCCAGCACCCTTGGGGAGTCTTATAGCAATCAGCCCCAGCATTTT.